Each of the 20 T cell receptor beta chains below was sequenced from the same sample in a study of blood T cell repertoires in COVID-19. The method was immunoSEQ multiplex PCR; TCRdb's version includes in-frame clones alone and lacks a portion of them. The table shows about 230,000 clones, with 83% occurring only once. Sequenced: peripheral blood. Receptors originate from a woman aged 25-40 years with COVID-19, enrolled during active disease.

J is TRBJ2-7 and V is TRBV7-9, with TRBD2 identical over 7 bases. Germline V lookup: CDR1 SEHNR, CDR2 FQNEAQ (reference sequence). J lost 1 base, V lost 5 bases, and 8 bases had no gene match. This CDR3 has 15 residues. In DNA form, the CDR3 reads TGTGCCAGCAGCACATTGACTAGCTGGTCCTACGAGCAGTACTTC. This gives the protein CASSTLTSWSYEQYF.

The chain joins TRBV6-2 or TRBV6-3 to TRBJ1-1; 12 bases agree with TRBD1. The CDR3 covers 15 residues. Losses at the gene ends were 5 bases for V and 7 bases for J; bases not matched to a gene: 8. The germline CDR1 and CDR2 sequences are MNHEY and SVGEGT. The CDR3 loop reads CASSTGTGGGSEAFF. The CDR3 DNA reads as TGTGCCAGCAGTACGGGGACAGGGGGCGGGAGTGAAGCTTTCTTT.

This clone was found once. V gene TRBV6-5 combines with J gene TRBJ1-1; D is uncertain. V was shortened by 8 bases and J by 8 bases, with 12 bases between the two germline ends. The germline CDR1 and CDR2 sequences are MNHEY and SVGAGI. The CDR3 extends over 11 amino acids. CDR3 sequence (DNA): TGTGCCAGCGGTCGGGGTTTGGAAGCTTTCTTT. Residues: CASGRGLEAFF.

The chain couples TRBV6-6 to TRBJ1-2; 10 bases line up with TRBD1. The length of the CDR3 is 17 residues. Trimming cost V 5 bases and J 3 bases; bases outside gene matches: 12. From germline, CDR1 is MNHNY and CDR2 SVGAGI (reference sequence). The CDR3 nucleotides are TGTGCCAGCAGTCCGGGGACAGGGGTCGTCAGACACTATGGCTACACCTTC. Amino acid sequence: CASSPGTGVVRHYGYTF.

The CDR3 is CASSFRDRGRAQYF. CDR3 bases: TGTGCCAGCAGCTTCCGGGACAGGGGACGGGCCCAGTACTTC. The V gene is TRBV7-2, the J gene TRBJ2-5, with 10 bases aligning to TRBD1. Germline V gives CDR1 SGHTA, CDR2 FQGNSA. The CDR3 has 14 amino acids. V was clipped by 3 bases and J by 9 bases; unmatched bases: 7.

The rearrangement links TRBV2 to TRBJ1-5, with 11 positions matching TRBD1. J gave up 3 bases and V 7 bases, and 2 bases lay outside the gene matches. This CDR3 has 14 amino acids. CDR1 is SNHLY, CDR2 FYNNEI, per germline. CDR3 sequence: CASKGQGDNQPQHF. In DNA, the CDR3 is TGTGCCAGCAAGGGACAGGGGGACAATCAGCCCCAGCATTTT.

This sequence joins TRBV6-2 or TRBV6-3 and TRBJ2-6, with 8 bases that match TRBD1. V dropped 5 bases and J dropped 1; count of bases not matched to a gene: 7. The CDR3 is 17 residues long. The germline gives CDR1 MNHEY, CDR2 SVGEGT. The CDR3 region is CASSIRGRLSGANVLTF. The CDR3 DNA reads as TGTGCCAGCAGTATCAGGGGGCGACTATCTGGGGCCAACGTCCTGACTTTC.

In this sample, this clone is medium-sized. Other DNA variants within this sample encode the same CDR3. This sequence joins TRBV7-3 and TRBJ2-5; 7 bases map to TRBD1. The trim removed 5 bases at V and 1 base at J, leaving 4 bases unmatched. The CDR3 runs to 14 residues. Germline V gene lookup returns CDR1 SGHTA and CDR2 FQGTGA. CDR3 region: CASSPTGLQETQYF. The CDR3 DNA follows: TGTGCCAGCAGCCCGACAGGGCTCCAAGAGACCCAGTACTTC. Drawing the rest from reference TRBV7-3 and TRBJ2-5, the complete variable domain is GAGVSQTPSNKVTEKGKYVELRCDPISGHTALYWYRQSLGQGPEFLIYFQGTGAADDSGLPNDRFFAVRPEGSVSTLKIQRTERGDSAVYLCASSPTGLQETQYFGPGTRLLVL.

This clone was counted a few times. The gene calls are TRBV15 and TRBJ1-1; a possible D gene is TRBD1 (6 bases). Germline assignment: CDR1 LNHNV and CDR2 YYDKDF (reference sequence). The V end lost 4 bases, the J end lost 0 bases, and 12 bases lay between the germline ends. The CDR3 is made up of 15 amino acids. As DNA, the CDR3 is TGTGCCACCAGCAATAAGACAGGATTGAACACTGAAGCTTTCTTT. It codes for CATSNKTGLNTEAFF.

The chain joins TRBV19 to TRBJ1-2; D possibly corresponds to TRBD1 (5 bases). Per the germline V gene, CDR1 is LNHDA and CDR2 is SQIVND (reference sequence). Trimming took off 7 bases at V and 8 bases at J, with 17 bases between the two ends. The CDR3 totals 13 residues. CDR3 loop: CASTTRGKRGYTF. DNA of the CDR3: TGTGCCAGTACCACAAGGGGCAAGCGAGGCTACACCTTC.

This clone occurred once. The V call is TRBV30, the J call TRBJ1-1, with 9 bases that match TRBD1. The CDR3 runs 13 residues. CDR1 is GTSNPN and CDR2 is SVGIG in the germline V gene (reference sequence). Trimming took 4 bases from V and 6 from J; bases not matched to a gene: 6. In nucleotides, the CDR3 is TGTGCCTGGATGTGGACAGGGGCCTCTGAAGCTTTCTTT. This gives the protein CAWMWTGASEAFF.

The CDR3 nucleotides read TGCGCCAGCAGCCGCAACCAGGGACTCTCTGGAAACACCATATATTTT. Its protein is CASSRNQGLSGNTIYF. This chain links TRBV4-3 with TRBJ1-3, with D perhaps TRBD1 (5 bases). Trimming removed 4 bases from V and 0 bases from J, with 13 bases in between. CDR1 is LGHNA and CDR2 is YSLEER in the germline V gene. The CDR3 loop spans 16 amino acids.

V and J are TRBV7-6 and TRBJ1-5; TRBD1 is a possible D gene (6 bases). The ends were cut back, 4 bases at V and 7 bases at J, with 11 bases in the middle. Germline V gives CDR1 SGHVS, CDR2 FNYEAQ. The length of the CDR3 is 13 residues. Here the CDR3 reads CASSSSDRQPQHF. The CDR3, as DNA: TGTGCCAGCAGCTCTTCCGACAGGCAGCCCCAGCATTTT.

This clone occurred once. This rearrangement joins TRBV5-6 to TRBJ1-2, with a tentative D call TRBD1 (5 bases). Germline values: CDR1 SGHDT, CDR2 YYEEEE. This CDR3 is 13 amino acids long. The germline V and J ends were trimmed by 0 bases and 6 bases, with 9 bases remaining between them. CDR3 loop: CASSLGVQDGYTF. The CDR3 nucleotides read TGTGCCAGCAGCTTGGGGGTACAGGATGGCTACACCTTC.

This rearrangement joins TRBV28 to TRBJ1-5; no definite D call. V was clipped by 7 bases and J by 2 bases, with 18 bases between them. Looked up from germline, CDR1 is MDHEN and CDR2 is SYDVKM. The CDR3 consists of 16 residues. The DNA for the CDR3 is TGTGCCAGCACCTCAGGAGGACTTCTGGGCAATCAGCCCCAGCATTTT. Translated: CASTSGGLLGNQPQHF.

CDR3 protein: CASSIQGQGEQYF. Here the CDR3 DNA reads TGTGCCAGCAGTATACAGGGCCAGGGGGAGCAGTACTTC. The chain has TRBV12-3 or TRBV12-4 and TRBJ2-7; D might be TRBD1 (6 bases). V dropped 5 bases and J dropped 7 bases, with 15 bases sitting between them. The CDR3 covers 13 residues.

The genes are TRBV7-3 and TRBJ2-1; D possibly corresponds to TRBD1 (5 bases). V lost 5 bases and J 4 bases, leaving 9 bases between the germline ends. This CDR3 is 13 amino acids long. Germline CDR1 is SGHTA and CDR2 is FQGTGA. CDR3 coding DNA: TGTGCCAGCAGCCCCCAGGGATACAATGAGCAGTTCTTC. This sequence encodes CASSPQGYNEQFF. Complete variable domain (other parts from reference TRBV7-3 and TRBJ2-1): GAGVSQTPSNKVTEKGKYVELRCDPISGHTALYWYRQSLGQGPEFLIYFQGTGAADDSGLPNDRFFAVRPEGSVSTLKIQRTERGDSAVYLCASSPQGYNEQFFGPGTRLTVL.

The chain uses TRBV5-1 and TRBJ1-1; D gene uncertain. V was pared by 3 bases and J by 11 bases, with 17 bases between. This CDR3 spans 13 amino acids. In germline, CDR1 is SGHRS, CDR2 YFSETQ. The CDR3 DNA follows: TGCGCCAGCAGCTATGACATCGTGGGTCTGGCTTTCTTT. The encoded protein is CASSYDIVGLAFF.

This chain uses TRBV7-2 with TRBJ1-1; D call uncertain. Germline V gene data show CDR1 as SGHTA and CDR2 as FQGNSA. The V gene lost 5 bases and the J gene lost 2 bases, with 9 bases spanning the gap. The CDR3 sequence is 13 residues long. CDR3: CASSPKRNTEAFF. The CDR3 nucleotides read TGTGCCAGCAGCCCAAAGAGAAACACTGAAGCTTTCTTT.

This rearrangement joins TRBV5-3 to TRBJ2-3; 8 bases align to TRBD2. TRBV5-3 is an open reading frame, and its role is uncertain. The CDR3 contains 18 residues. Trimming cost V 1 base and J 0 bases; bases outside gene matches: 10. Here the CDR3 reads CARSLRGAAGASTDTQYF. The CDR3, as DNA: TGTGCCAGAAGCTTGAGGGGAGCAGCGGGAGCTAGCACAGATACGCAGTATTTT.